The next 22 T cell receptor beta chains were all read from a single sample in a study of siplizumab effects on memory and regulatory T cells (dated by TCRdb to the late 2010s). Library preparation was by the immunoSEQ multiplex PCR assay. Held by TCRdb, this immuneACCESS table contains in-frame sequences only and omits some clones. Under half of the omission traces to an unresolved V gene where checked; the cause of the rest is unknown. For this sample there are 85,000 to 130,000 clones; over 85% appear just once. Of the sample, roughly 0.62% falls within the top ten clones. Sequenced: Tregs sorted from blood. The receptors here all came from a human donor in good health.

This clone has only one observation. CDR3 DNA sequence: TGTGCCAGCAGCCCCGGGACAGGGTACGGCTACACCTTC. Its translation: CASSPGTGYGYTF. This chain joins TRBV7-3 and TRBJ1-2, with 9 bases identical to TRBD1. Germline trimming cut 5 bases from V and 8 bases from J; bases unmatched to any gene: 6. The CDR3 contains 13 residues. CDR1 SGHTA and CDR2 FQGTGA come from the germline V gene.

Comments on this clone: The same CDR3 can be traced to other DNA sequences in this sample. The rearrangement uses TRBV6-5 and TRBJ1-1, with D possibly being TRBD1 (5 bases). The CDR3 consists of 14 residues. Germline V gene sequence: CDR1 MNHEY, CDR2 SVGAGI. Trimming removed 0 bases at V and 2 bases at J, with 7 bases between. The CDR3 sequence: CASSYSGGNTEAFF. DNA for the CDR3: TGTGCCAGCAGTTACTCGGGGGGAAACACTGAAGCTTTCTTT.

V usage is TRBV30 and J usage is TRBJ1-1; D is ambiguous. Germline V CDR1 and CDR2: GTSNPN, SVGIG (reference sequence). V lost 0 bases and J lost 1, with 9 bases in between. The CDR3 loop spans 14 amino acids. The CDR3 protein is CAWSVPWGNTEAFF. The CDR3 DNA sequence: TGTGCCTGGAGTGTACCATGGGGGAACACTGAAGCTTTCTTT.

This clone is a singleton in its sample. The chain links TRBV6-5 to TRBJ2-7; 8 bases fit TRBD2. This CDR3 has 13 amino acids. Germline CDR1 reads MNHEY; CDR2 reads SVGAGI. V shed 7 bases and J 2 bases; nucleotides not matched to a gene: 4. In DNA form, the CDR3 reads TGTGCCAGCACGCGGGGGGAAACCTACGAGCAGTACTTC. Translated: CASTRGETYEQYF.

CDR3 amino acids: CASSAGFFNYGYTF. CDR3 DNA sequence: TGTGCCAGCAGTGCAGGGTTCTTTAACTATGGCTACACCTTC. The rearrangement links TRBV2 to TRBJ1-2; the D gene is possibly TRBD1 (5 bases). CDR3 size: 14 residues. The V gene's germline CDR1 is SNHLY and CDR2 FYNNEI. The ends were cut back, 4 bases at V and 1 base at J, with 10 bases in the middle.

The J gene is TRBJ1-2, the V gene TRBV9; 7 bases line up with TRBD1. Per the germline V gene, CDR1 is SGDLS and CDR2 is YYNGEE. The CDR3 sequence is 12 residues long. Germline trimming cut 3 bases from V and 7 bases from J; bases unmatched to any gene: 3. The CDR3 here is CASSAYRGGYTF. In nucleotides, the CDR3 is TGTGCCAGCAGCGCCTACAGGGGTGGCTACACCTTC.

V usage is TRBV6-1 and J usage is TRBJ1-2; D might be TRBD1 (5 bases). The CDR3 runs to 15 residues. V shed 1 base and J shed 8 bases, with 17 bases lying between them. The germline V gene has CDR1 MNHNS and CDR2 SASEGT. CDR3 DNA: TGTGCCAGCAGTGAAGAGAAGGGGAGGGTTAGAGGCTACACCTTC. Translated: CASSEEKGRVRGYTF.

The chain couples TRBV6-5 to TRBJ2-7; 7 nucleotides line up with TRBD1. The CDR3 is 13 residues long. Trimming took 7 bases from V and 2 from J; bases not matched to a gene: 5. CDR1 and CDR2 from the germline V gene are MNHEY and SVGAGI. The chain's CDR3 is CASIGDRPYEQYF. The CDR3 region has the DNA TGTGCCAGCATAGGGGACAGACCCTACGAGCAGTACTTC.

The rearrangement joins TRBV30 to TRBJ1-3; the match to TRBD1 covers 7 bases. The germline gives CDR1 GTSNPN, CDR2 SVGIG (reference sequence). This CDR3 has 16 amino acids. The V segment lost 2 bases and the J segment 0 bases; nucleotides outside the gene matches: 7. The CDR3 coding sequence is TGTGCCTGGAGTTTCTCCGGGACAGTCTCTGGAAACACCATATATTTT. Its protein product is CAWSFSGTVSGNTIYF.

This rearrangement joins TRBV5-1 to TRBJ2-2, with D uncertain. Per the germline V gene, CDR1 is SGHRS and CDR2 is YFSETQ. CDR3 size: 12 residues. With 3 bases removed from V and 0 bases from J, the gap between germline ends came to 0 bases. CDR3 amino acids: CASSSNTGELFF. As DNA, the CDR3 is TGCGCCAGCAGCTCGAACACCGGGGAGCTGTTTTTT.

The rearrangement links TRBV5-6 to TRBJ2-7, with D hard to call. Germline-derived CDR1 and CDR2 are SGHDT and YYEEEE. The germline V and J ends were trimmed by 2 bases and 7 bases, with 7 bases remaining between them. This CDR3 is 11 amino acids long. CDR3 region: CASSLQSEQYF. CDR3 DNA sequence: TGTGCCAGCAGCTTACAGTCTGAGCAGTACTTC.

This sequence joins TRBV10-1 and TRBJ2-7; TRBD2 agrees at 7 bases. CDR1 and CDR2 (germline): WNHNN, SYGVQD (reference sequence). The CDR3 runs 13 residues. Written as DNA, the CDR3 is TGCGCGGAACGAGCAGCGGGGTTGAGAGAGCAGTACTTC. This codes for CAERAAGLREQYF.

The chain carries TRBV19 and TRBJ1-3, with 7 bases matching TRBD1. The CDR3 has 15 residues. The germline V gene has CDR1 LNHDA and CDR2 SQIVND (reference sequence). V was pared by 6 bases and J by 2 bases, with 7 bases of the junction left unmatched. This CDR3 reads CASRKQGFAGNTIYF. The DNA of the CDR3 is TGTGCCAGTAGGAAACAGGGGTTTGCTGGAAACACCATATATTTT.

The chain combines TRBV5-1 with TRBJ1-1; 7 bases fit TRBD1. V trimming: 4 bases; J trimming: 0 bases; junction bases outside the gene matches: 12. The CDR3 covers 17 residues. CDR1 and CDR2 from the germline V gene are SGHRS and YFSETQ. The CDR3 nucleotides read TGCGCCAGCAGCCGCGGACAGGCCCTTGGCATGAACACTGAAGCTTTCTTT. Its translation: CASSRGQALGMNTEAFF.

The genes are TRBV25-1 and TRBJ1-3, with TRBD1 identical over 10 bases. The CDR3 covers 17 residues. Per germline, CDR1 MGHDK and CDR2 SYGVNS. With V trimmed by 4 bases and J by 0 bases, 6 bases remained unmatched. The CDR3 nucleotides are TGTGCCAGCAGTGGTGGGACAGGGGCCTACTCTGGAAACACCATATATTTT. The encoded protein is CASSGGTGAYSGNTIYF.

The CDR3 DNA is TGTGCCAGCAGATTTACAGGGTACAATGAGCAGTTCTTC. Its translation is CASRFTGYNEQFF. The V gene is TRBV7-2, the J gene TRBJ2-1; D may be TRBD1 (6 bases). The CDR3 is 13 amino acids. V shed 6 bases and J shed 4 bases, with 10 bases lying between them. The germline CDR1 and CDR2 sequences are SGHTA and FQGNSA.

The chain is built from TRBV9 and TRBJ2-2, with a weak D call TRBD2 (6 bases). The germline V gene has CDR1 SGDLS and CDR2 YYNGEE. The CDR3 has 16 residues. V shed 0 bases and J shed 5 bases, with 14 bases lying between them. Written as DNA, the CDR3 is TGTGCCAGCAGCGTAGGACCCGGGAGTGCTACCGGGGAGCTGTTTTTT. Protein: CASSVGPGSATGELFF.

This chain joins TRBV7-8 and TRBJ2-5; tentatively, D is TRBD2 (5 bases). Per the germline V gene, CDR1 is SGHVS and CDR2 is FQNEAQ. Trimming took 1 base from V and 2 from J, leaving 20 bases between them. The length of the CDR3 is 18 residues. The CDR3 sequence is CASSLGVVAKGVQETQYF. The CDR3 DNA sequence: TGTGCCAGCAGCTTAGGGGTCGTGGCCAAGGGAGTACAAGAGACCCAGTACTTC.

The rearrangement joins TRBV6-5 to TRBJ2-5; D is unclear. V shed 6 bases and J shed 1 base, with 9 bases lying between them. The CDR3 is 13 residues long. Per the germline V gene, CDR1 is MNHEY and CDR2 is SVGAGI. In DNA form, the CDR3 reads TGTGCCAGCAGCCTCCCCCCCCAAGAGACCCAGTACTTC. This codes for CASSLPPQETQYF.

V gene TRBV2 combines with J gene TRBJ1-2; TRBD1 aligns across 7 bases. The germline V gene has CDR1 SNHLY and CDR2 FYNNEI. Trimming took 6 bases from V and 4 from J; bases not matched to a gene: 8. The CDR3 length is 14 residues. DNA for the CDR3: TGTGCCAGCAGCCCTCAGACAGGGCGCTATGGCTACACCTTC. This sequence encodes CASSPQTGRYGYTF. The full variable domain, its missing parts supplied by reference TRBV2 and TRBJ1-2, is EPEVTQTPSHQVTQMGQEVILRCVPISNHLYFYWYRQILGQKVEFLVSFYNNEISEKSEIFDDQFSVERPDGSNFTLKIRSTKLEDSAMYFCASSPQTGRYGYTFGSGTRLTVV.

V usage is TRBV18 and J usage is TRBJ2-7; possibly TRBD1 for D (5 bases). V dropped 6 bases and J dropped 0 bases, with 21 bases sitting between them. The CDR3 runs 17 residues. Germline values: CDR1 KGHSH, CDR2 LQKENI. In nucleotides, the CDR3 is TGTGCCAGCTCCCCCCCCCGGGCAGGGCCCAGCTCCTACGAGCAGTACTTC. The encoded protein is CASSPPRAGPSSYEQYF. The full variable domain, rest sourced from reference TRBV18 and TRBJ2-7, is NAGVMQNPRHLVRRRGQEARLRCSPMKGHSHVYWYRQLPEEGLKFMVYLQKENIIDESGMPKERFSAEFPKEGPSILRIQQVVRGDSAAYFCASSPPRAGPSSYEQYFGPGTRLTVT.

The chain couples TRBV6-5 to TRBJ2-7; 9 bases map to TRBD2. J gave up 5 bases and V 4 bases, and 9 bases lay outside the gene matches. The CDR3 spans 15 residues. Germline loops: CDR1 MNHEY, CDR2 SVGAGI. The CDR3 is CASSFGGLAIHEQYF. CDR3 in DNA: TGTGCCAGCAGTTTCGGGGGACTAGCTATCCACGAGCAGTACTTC.